A selection of T cell receptor beta chains follows, all from one sample in a study of blood T cell repertoires in COVID-19. Measured with immunoSEQ multiplex PCR; TCRdb has only the in-frame clones, and not every one. The table includes some 150,000 clones, around 86% detected once. The sequencing sample was made of peripheral blood. The receptor source for this set is a man in his fifties or sixties with active COVID-19. CDR3s include the opening cysteine and the closing phenylalanine or tryptophan. A D gene is named only where the DNA matches it firmly. Clone size is not always given. Where it is, it says once, few, many or a class for expanded clones.

j_call	d_call	clone_size	v_call	cdr3_nt	cdr3_aa
TRBJ2-7	NA	once	TRBV12-3/TRBV12-4	TGTGCCAGCAGTTTCTCAGGGAAGTACGAGCAGTACTTC	CASSFSGKYEQYF
TRBJ2-1	NA	NA	TRBV4-1	TGCGCCAGCAGCCAAGAACGAACTCTATCTGGAGACAATGAGCAGTTCTTC	CASSQERTLSGDNEQFF
TRBJ2-2	TRBD1	NA	TRBV24-1	TGTGCCACCAGTGATGGGGACAGGGGGGCTTTCCGCACCGGGGAGCTGTTTTTT	CATSDGDRGAFRTGELFF
TRBJ2-7	NA	NA	TRBV7-9	TGTGCCAGCAGCTTAGTGGGACAACCGCAGTACTTC	CASSLVGQPQYF
TRBJ2-5	TRBD1	NA	TRBV6-5	TGTGCCAGCAGTTTACAGGGGAACCAAGAGACCCAGTACTTC	CASSLQGNQETQYF
TRBJ2-1	TRBD1	NA	TRBV11-2	TGTGCCAGCAGCTTAGGGGACAGGGTTCGGAATGAGCAGTTCTTC	CASSLGDRVRNEQFF
TRBJ2-1	TRBD2	NA	TRBV5-4	TGTGCCAGCAGCCCCAGGACTAGCGGGGTTTACAATGAGCAGTTCTTC	CASSPRTSGVYNEQFF
TRBJ1-1	NA	NA	TRBV27	TGTGCCAGCAGTTTGTCGGGACAACTCAACACTGAAGCTTTCTTT	CASSLSGQLNTEAFF
TRBJ1-5	TRBD1	NA	TRBV6-6	TGTGCCAGCAGTCGTAGGACAGGCGATCAGCCCCAGCATTTT	CASSRRTGDQPQHF
TRBJ2-7	TRBD2	NA	TRBV28	TGTGCCAGCAGTTTCAACCCGGGAGGTGGCTCTCCTTTTAGCTCCTACGAGCAGTACTTC	CASSFNPGGGSPFSSYEQYF
TRBJ1-1	TRBD1	NA	TRBV4-2	TGTGCCAGCAGCCAAACTGGGACAGGGGGAGTACGGACTGAAGCTTTCTTT	CASSQTGTGGVRTEAFF
TRBJ1-4	NA	NA	TRBV6-5	TGTGCCAGTGGAGACGGGATTGAAAAACTGTTTTTT	CASGDGIEKLFF
TRBJ1-1	TRBD1	NA	TRBV6-5	TGTGCCAGCAGTCGGGACAGATCAACTGAAGCTTTCTTT	CASSRDRSTEAFF
TRBJ1-5	NA	few	TRBV7-5	TGTGCCAGAAGCCCAGAAATCAGTGGCATGGGCCAGCCCCAGCATTTT	CARSPEISGMGQPQHF
TRBJ1-2	NA	few	TRBV7-8	TGTGCCATCCCGGTTGGAGATTATGGCTACACCTTC	CAIPVGDYGYTF
TRBJ2-2	NA	few	TRBV7-9	TGTGCCAGCAGCTTGAGAGCAGGGCCCACCGGGGAGCTGTTTTTT	CASSLRAGPTGELFF
TRBJ1-1	TRBD1	NA	TRBV12-3/TRBV12-4	TGTGCCAGCAGTCAACAGGGGTTAACTGAAGCTTTCTTT	CASSQQGLTEAFF
TRBJ1-5	TRBD1	NA	TRBV19	TGTGCCAGTAGTCCCGACAGGGTGGAAAAGCCCCAGCATTTT	CASSPDRVEKPQHF
TRBJ1-1	NA	NA	TRBV6-5	TGTGCCAGCAGTTACGGACACCTAAACACTGAAGCTTTCTTT	CASSYGHLNTEAFF
TRBJ2-5	TRBD2	NA	TRBV7-9	TGTGCCAGCAGCTTAGCGAAACTAGCGGGGACCAAGACCCAGTACTTC	CASSLAKLAGTKTQYF
TRBJ2-3	TRBD1	NA	TRBV5-1	TGCGCCAGCAGCTTGGCGGACAGGGCCGATACGCAGTATTTT	CASSLADRADTQYF
TRBJ2-3	NA	NA	TRBV9	TGTGCCAGCAGCGTAGTAGGAGCAGATACGCAGTATTTT	CASSVVGADTQYF
TRBJ1-1	TRBD1	NA	TRBV30	TGTGCCTGGAGACCGGGACAGGGAGGCACTGAAGCTTTCTTT	CAWRPGQGGTEAFF
TRBJ1-2	TRBD1	NA	TRBV10-3	TGTGCCATCAGCATGACAGGGGATGGCTACACCTTC	CAISMTGDGYTF
TRBJ1-1	NA	NA	TRBV4-3	TGCGCCAGCAGCCAGTCCTGGCGGGGCGTGAGGACTGAAGCTTTCTTT	CASSQSWRGVRTEAFF
TRBJ2-3	NA	NA	TRBV3-1/TRBV3-2	TGTGCCAGCAGCCGGGGGGGGGCCGGTATAGATACGCAGTATTTT	CASSRGGAGIDTQYF
TRBJ1-6	NA	NA	TRBV19	TGTGCCAGTACCAGGGGCCTTTCAGGTTCGGATTCACCCCTCCACTTT	CASTRGLSGSDSPLHF
TRBJ2-3	TRBD2	NA	TRBV7-8	TGTGCCAGCAGCCCAGAGACTAGCGGGGGCGTATATACGCAGTATTTT	CASSPETSGGVYTQYF
TRBJ2-1	NA	NA	TRBV7-9	TGTGCCAGCAGCTTTCCGTCACGCGGGGTCAATGAGCAGTTCTTC	CASSFPSRGVNEQFF
TRBJ1-2	NA	NA	TRBV7-2	TGTGCCAGCACCCATTCCCGAGCCCGCTATGGCTACACCTTC	CASTHSRARYGYTF
TRBJ2-2	TRBD2	NA	TRBV19	TGTGCCAGTAGTATAGAGGGACTAGCGGGAAATTCCGGGGAGCTGTTTTTT	CASSIEGLAGNSGELFF
TRBJ1-1	TRBD1	NA	TRBV6-2/TRBV6-3	TGTGCCAGCAGTTACAGGGGACAGCGTTCGGTAGCTTTCTTT	CASSYRGQRSVAFF
TRBJ1-2	TRBD1	NA	TRBV18	TGTGCCAGCTCACGACAGGGGGATGGCTACACCTTC	CASSRQGDGYTF
TRBJ2-3	NA	NA	TRBV9	TGTGCCAGCAGCTACCACCGGGGGGCGGGGGGCACAGATACGCAGTATTTT	CASSYHRGAGGTDTQYF
TRBJ2-7	TRBD1	NA	TRBV28	TGTGCCAGCAGTTCCAAAACGATGACGGGACAGGGGAAGTGGGAGCAGTACTTC	CASSSKTMTGQGKWEQYF
TRBJ1-3	NA	NA	TRBV12-5	TGTGCTAGTGGTTTGACACAGGCAGTCAGGATATATTTT	CASGLTQAVRIYF
TRBJ1-6	NA	once	TRBV30	TGTGCCTGGAGGACCCCGGGACTGCGGGATTCACCCCTCCACTTT	CAWRTPGLRDSPLHF
TRBJ2-3	NA	NA	TRBV6-5	TGTGCCAGCAGAGGGGGGGCAGATACGCAGTATTTT	CASRGGADTQYF
TRBJ1-4	NA	NA	TRBV7-7	TGTGCTAGCAGCTTTAAGATGGGGGGAAAACTGTTTTTT	CASSFKMGGKLFF
TRBJ2-1	TRBD2	NA	TRBV2	TGTGCCAGCAGTGACTCCCCGATTTTTAGCGGGGGCAGCAATGAGCAGTTCTTC	CASSDSPIFSGGSNEQFF
TRBJ1-2	NA	NA	TRBV7-2	TGTGCCAGCAGCTTGCCCGGGGTTAGTGGCTACACCTTC	CASSLPGVSGYTF
TRBJ1-1	TRBD1	NA	TRBV7-9	TGTGCCAGCAGCTCCGGGACAGGGTTAACTGAAGCTTTCTTT	CASSSGTGLTEAFF
TRBJ1-5	NA	once	TRBV21-1	TGTGCCAGCAGCAAGTCTGGACCCCGGGGGGCGAATAGCAATCAGCCCCAGCATTTT	CASSKSGPRGANSNQPQHF
TRBJ1-3	NA	once	TRBV18	TGTGCCAGCTCACCACGCCAGGGAAGTGGAAACACCATATATTTT	CASSPRQGSGNTIYF
TRBJ2-1	TRBD2	once	TRBV11-3	TGTGCCAGCAGCACGGGACTAGCGGTCTACAATGAGCAGTTCTTC	CASSTGLAVYNEQFF
TRBJ2-5	NA	once	TRBV6-5	TGTGCCAGCAGTTTGGACAGCTGGGCAGAGACCCAGTACTTC	CASSLDSWAETQYF
TRBJ1-3	NA	few	TRBV7-9	TGTGCCAGCAGTCCAGATATTAACTCTGGAAACACCATATATTTT	CASSPDINSGNTIYF
TRBJ1-4	TRBD1	NA	TRBV7-8	TGTGCCAGCAGCAATCAGGGGGCGGGTGAAAAACTGTTTTTT	CASSNQGAGEKLFF
TRBJ1-5	NA	few	TRBV6-1	TGTGCCAGCAGTGAATCGTGGCTGTCTCAGCCCCAGCATTTT	CASSESWLSQPQHF
TRBJ1-2	NA	NA	TRBV30	TGTGCCTGGAACCCAGGGGAGGGAAGTGGCTACACCTTC	CAWNPGEGSGYTF